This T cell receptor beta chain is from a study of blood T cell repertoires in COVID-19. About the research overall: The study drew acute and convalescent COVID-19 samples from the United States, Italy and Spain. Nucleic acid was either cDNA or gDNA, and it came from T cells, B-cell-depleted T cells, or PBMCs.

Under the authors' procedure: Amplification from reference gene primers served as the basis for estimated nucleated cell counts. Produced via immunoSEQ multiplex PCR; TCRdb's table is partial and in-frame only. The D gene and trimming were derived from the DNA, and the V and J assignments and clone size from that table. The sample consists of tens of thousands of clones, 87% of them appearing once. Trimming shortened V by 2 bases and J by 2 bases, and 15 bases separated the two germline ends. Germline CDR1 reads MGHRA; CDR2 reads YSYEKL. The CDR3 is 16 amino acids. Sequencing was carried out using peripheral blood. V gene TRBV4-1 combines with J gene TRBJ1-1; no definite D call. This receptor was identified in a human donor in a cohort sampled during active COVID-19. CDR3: CASSQPGRRRNTEAFF. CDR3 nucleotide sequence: TGCGCCAGCAGCCAACCCGGGAGACGGAGAAACACTGAAGCTTTCTTT.